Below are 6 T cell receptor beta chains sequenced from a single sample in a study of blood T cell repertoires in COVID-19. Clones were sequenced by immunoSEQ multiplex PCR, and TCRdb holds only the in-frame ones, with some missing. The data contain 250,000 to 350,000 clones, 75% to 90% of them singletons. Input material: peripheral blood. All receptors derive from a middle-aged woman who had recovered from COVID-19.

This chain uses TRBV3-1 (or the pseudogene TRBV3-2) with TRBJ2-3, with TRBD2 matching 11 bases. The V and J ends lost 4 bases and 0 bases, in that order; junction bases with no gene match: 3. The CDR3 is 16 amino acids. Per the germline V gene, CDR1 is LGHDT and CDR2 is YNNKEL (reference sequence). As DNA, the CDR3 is TGTGCCAGCAGCCTTAGCGGGAGGGGGAGCACAGATACGCAGTATTTT. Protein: CASSLSGRGSTDTQYF.

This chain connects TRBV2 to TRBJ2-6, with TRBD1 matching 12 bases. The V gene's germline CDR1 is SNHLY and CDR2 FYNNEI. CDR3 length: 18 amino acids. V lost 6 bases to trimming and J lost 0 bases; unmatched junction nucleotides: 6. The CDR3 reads CASRKGQGASSGANVLTF. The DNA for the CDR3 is TGTGCCAGCAGGAAGGGACAGGGGGCCTCCTCTGGGGCCAACGTCCTGACTTTC. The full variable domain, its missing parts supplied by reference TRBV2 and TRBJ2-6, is EPEVTQTPSHQVTQMGQEVILRCVPISNHLYFYWYRQILGQKVEFLVSFYNNEISEKSEIFDDQFSVERPDGSNFTLKIRSTKLEDSAMYFCASRKGQGASSGANVLTFGAGSRLTVL.

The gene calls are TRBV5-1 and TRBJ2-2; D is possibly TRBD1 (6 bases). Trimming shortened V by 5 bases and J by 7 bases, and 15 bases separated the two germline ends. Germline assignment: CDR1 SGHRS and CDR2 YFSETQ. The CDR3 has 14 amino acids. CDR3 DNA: TGCGCCAGCAGATCACAGGGTCTCGGCGGGGAGCTGTTTTTT. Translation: CASRSQGLGGELFF.

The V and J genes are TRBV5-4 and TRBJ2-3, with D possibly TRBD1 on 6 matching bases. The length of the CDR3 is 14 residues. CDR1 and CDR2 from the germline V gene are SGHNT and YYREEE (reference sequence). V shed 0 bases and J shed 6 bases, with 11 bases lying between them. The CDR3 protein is CASSLGGPQDTQYF. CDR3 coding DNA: TGTGCCAGCAGCTTGGGGGGGCCCCAGGATACGCAGTATTTT.

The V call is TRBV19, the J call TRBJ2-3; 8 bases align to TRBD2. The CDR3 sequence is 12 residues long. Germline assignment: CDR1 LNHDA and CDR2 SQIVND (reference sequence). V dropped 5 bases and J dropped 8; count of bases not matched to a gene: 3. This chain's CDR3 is CASSAGGGTQYF. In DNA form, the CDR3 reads TGTGCCAGTAGTGCGGGAGGCGGTACGCAGTATTTT.

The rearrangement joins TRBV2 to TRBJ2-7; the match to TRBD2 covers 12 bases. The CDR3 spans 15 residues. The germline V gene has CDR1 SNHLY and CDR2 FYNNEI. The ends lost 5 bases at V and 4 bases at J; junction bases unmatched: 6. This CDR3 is CASSRLAGEPYEQYF. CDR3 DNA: TGTGCCAGCAGTCGACTAGCGGGAGAACCGTACGAGCAGTACTTC.